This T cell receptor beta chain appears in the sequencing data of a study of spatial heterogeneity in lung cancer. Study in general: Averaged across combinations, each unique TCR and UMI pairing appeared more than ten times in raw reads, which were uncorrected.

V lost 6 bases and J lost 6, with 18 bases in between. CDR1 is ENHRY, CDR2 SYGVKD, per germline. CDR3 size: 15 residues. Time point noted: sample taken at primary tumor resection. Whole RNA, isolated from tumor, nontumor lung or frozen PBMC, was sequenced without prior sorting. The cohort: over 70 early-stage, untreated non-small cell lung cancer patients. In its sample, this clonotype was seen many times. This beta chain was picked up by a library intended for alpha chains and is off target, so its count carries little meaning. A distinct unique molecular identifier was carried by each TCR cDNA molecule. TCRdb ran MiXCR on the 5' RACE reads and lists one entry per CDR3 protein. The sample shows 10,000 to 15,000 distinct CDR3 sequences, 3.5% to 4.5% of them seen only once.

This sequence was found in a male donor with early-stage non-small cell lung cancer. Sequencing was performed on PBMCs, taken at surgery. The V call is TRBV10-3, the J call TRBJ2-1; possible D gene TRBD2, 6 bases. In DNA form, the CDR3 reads TGTGCCATCAGGCGAGGAGAGGGGCGGGGCAATGAGCAGTTCTTC. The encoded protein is CAIRRGEGRGNEQFF.